This TCR beta chain was found in a study of OX40 agonist ivuxolimab in advanced cancers. The CDR3 consists of 20 residues. Per the germline V gene, CDR1 is MDHEN and CDR2 is SYDVKM. V lost 2 bases, J lost 1 base, and 17 bases stayed unmatched. Study findings and constraints: The mean number of expanded clones was higher in CD8+ T cells than in CD4+. Low normalized T-cell clonal expansion was also seen in some nonresponders. By week 6 at 0.1 to 3.0 mg/kg, blood CD4+ and CD8+ T cells had expanded clonally.

Some clones are missing from TCRdb's copy, which holds only in-frame ones; the method was immunoSEQ multiplex PCR. The sample comprises tens of thousands of clones, more than 85% of which are singletons, and 10% to 15% rests with the top ten. The sample holds a few counts of this clone. The antigen remains undetermined. The material was CD4+ or CD8+ T cells sorted from blood, obtained in a trial of the OX40 agonist ivuxolimab. The gene calls are TRBV28 and TRBJ2-7, with 10 bases matching TRBD2. This sequence originates from an adult with an advanced solid tumor such as melanoma, head and neck, liver or kidney cancer. The DNA for the CDR3 is TGTGCCAGCAGTTTACCCGCCAGATCTAGCGGGAGAATGGGTTCCTACGAGCAGTACTTC. It specifies CASSLPARSSGRMGSYEQYF.